Shown below are 10 T cell receptor beta chains from a single sample sequenced in a study of human T cells and chemical hapten exposure. Specified time point: patch test 3, about 24 weeks after DPC sensitization. Treatment: therapeutic diphenylcyclopropenone sensitization with weekly scalp DPC. MiXCR, run by TCRdb on the RACE reads, gives a single entry per CDR3 protein. The sample records about 84,000 distinct CDR3 sequences, roughly 10% being singletons. The material sequenced was whole blood, taken in connection with sensitization to the hapten diphenylcyclopropenone (DPC). Every receptor here comes from a woman aged 50 to 65 with alopecia areata. Some clones in this sample may be carry-over from other donors' samples.

Many counts were recorded for this clonotype. The chain links TRBV18 to TRBJ1-5; possible D gene TRBD1, 5 bases. V was clipped by 2 bases and J by 4 bases, with 12 bases between them. The CDR3 consists of 15 residues. CDR1 is KGHSH, CDR2 LQKENI, per germline. The CDR3 DNA reads TGTGCCAGCTCACCAACTCTTGGGGGTAATCAGCCCCAGCATTTT. As protein: CASSPTLGGNQPQHF. Full variable domain (rest looked up from reference TRBV18 and TRBJ1-5): NAGVMQNPRHLVRRRGQEARLRCSPMKGHSHVYWYRQLPEEGLKFMVYLQKENIIDESGMPKERFSAEFPKEGPSILRIQQVVRGDSAAYFCASSPTLGGNQPQHFGDGTRLSIL.

This clonotype was detected many times. The chain recombines TRBV18 with TRBJ2-1; 11 bases fit TRBD2. J gave up 5 bases and V 1 base, and 4 bases lay outside the gene matches. The CDR3 has 16 residues. Germline V lookup: CDR1 KGHSH, CDR2 LQKENI. CDR3 bases: TGTGCCAGCTCACCACAACTAGCGGGAGCCCACAATGAGCAGTTCTTC. The encoded protein is CASSPQLAGAHNEQFF.

The table lists this clonotype with a few counts. This chain uses TRBV7-2 with TRBJ1-2, with a tentative D call TRBD1 (5 bases). The CDR3 totals 14 residues. Germline lookup yields CDR1 SGHTA and CDR2 FQGNSA. V gave up 7 bases and J gave up 2 bases, with 14 bases separating them. Written as DNA, the CDR3 is TGTGCCAGCAACAGCCCGGGGCAGAACTATGGCTACACCTTC. As protein: CASNSPGQNYGYTF.

This rearrangement joins TRBV5-1 to TRBJ2-3, with D possibly being TRBD1 (6 bases). The V end was cut by 0 bases, the J end by 2 bases, with 16 bases between. The germline gives CDR1 SGHRS, CDR2 YFSETQ. There are 17 residues in the CDR3. CDR3 bases: TGCGCCAGCAGCTTGGGGTCGTCAGGGGCGAACACAGATACGCAGTATTTT. It specifies CASSLGSSGANTDTQYF.

Ten or more counts support this clonotype. This chain links TRBV12-3 or TRBV12-4 with TRBJ2-7; D might be TRBD1 (6 bases). The CDR3 consists of 15 residues. The germline V and J ends were trimmed by 5 bases and 7 bases, with 21 bases remaining between them. Written as DNA, the CDR3 is TGTGCCAGCAGTCTTTCCGGGACACGCTTTGGGGAGCAGTACTTC. Protein: CASSLSGTRFGEQYF.

This clonotype was observed many times. V usage is TRBV18 and J usage is TRBJ1-5, with 10 bases fitting TRBD1. The V and J ends lost 6 bases and 1 base, in that order; junction bases with no gene match: 0. Germline lookup yields CDR1 KGHSH and CDR2 LQKENI. The CDR3 consists of 14 residues. In DNA, the CDR3 is TGTGCCAGCTCGGGACAGGGGAGCAATCAGCCCCAGCATTTT. Translation gives CASSGQGSNQPQHF.

This clonotype was seen more than once but under ten times. The chain combines TRBV5-1 with TRBJ2-7; D tentatively reads TRBD1 or TRBD2 (5 bases each). Trimming pared 0 bases from V and 3 bases from J, leaving 10 bases between. The CDR3 consists of 14 residues. Germline lookup yields CDR1 SGHRS and CDR2 YFSETQ. CDR3 loop: CASSLEQGVYEQYF. CDR3 coding DNA: TGCGCCAGCAGCTTGGAGCAGGGAGTCTACGAGCAGTACTTC.

The chain uses TRBV7-9 and TRBJ2-1; maybe TRBD2 (5 bases). The CDR3 loop spans 15 amino acids. V lost 0 bases and J 6 bases, leaving 12 bases between the germline ends. Germline CDR1 is SEHNR and CDR2 is FQNEAQ (reference sequence). The CDR3 region has the DNA TGTGCCAGCAGCTTAGCCGGACCCCGGGGCAATGAGCAGTTCTTC. This encodes CASSLAGPRGNEQFF.

This clonotype was recorded a few times. The chain joins TRBV14 to TRBJ2-3; tentative D call: TRBD2 (5 bases). The CDR3 runs to 18 residues. CDR1 and CDR2 from the germline V gene are SGHDN and FVKESK. Trimming removed 0 bases at V and 2 bases at J, with 18 bases between. The DNA of the CDR3 is TGTGCCAGCAGCCAAGATAAGGCAATAACGGGGATCACAGATACGCAGTATTTT. Translated: CASSQDKAITGITDTQYF.

This clonotype showed up many times. The chain joins TRBV19 to TRBJ2-2; 10 nucleotides agree with TRBD2. V was pared by 5 bases and J by 7 bases, with 10 bases of the junction left unmatched. The CDR3 is made up of 16 amino acids. Per the germline V gene, CDR1 is LNHDA and CDR2 is SQIVND (reference sequence). The CDR3 DNA reads TGTGCCAGTAGTGGACTAGCGGCCCCCCGGGGCGGGGAGCTGTTTTTT. This encodes CASSGLAAPRGGELFF.